The sequence of this TCR beta chain was determined in a study of preoperative IRX-2 immunotherapy in early breast cancer. Generated by immunoSEQ multiplex PCR, the TCRdb table keeps only in-frame clones and is missing some. The repertoire holds 30,000 to 35,000 clones, roughly 96% seen once, with 6.4% in the top ten. The treatment: preoperative locoregional IRX-2 cytokine immunotherapy. Patients received preoperative, locoregional IRX-2 cytokine immunotherapy in a phase Ib study. The CDR3 sequence is 14 residues long. V trimming: 7 bases; J trimming: 7 bases; junction bases outside the gene matches: 8. CDR1 and CDR2 from the germline V gene are MNHEY and SVGAGI.

The rearrangement joins TRBV6-5 to TRBJ1-1, with 11 nucleotides matching TRBD1. This clonotype was obtained from a human donor with breast cancer. The specimen was obtained from a patient treated with IRX-2 immunotherapy. CDR3: CASTGGQGAIEAFF. CDR3 sequence (DNA): TGTGCCAGCACCGGAGGACAGGGGGCCATTGAAGCTTTCTTT.